This TCR beta chain was documented in a study of T cells in Graves' hyperthyroidism and ophthalmopathy. Findings and limits, study-wide: The model foresaw ophthalmopathy a median 6.5 months prior to onset. Blood shared most expanded thyroid clonotypes above 0.001.

From RNA transcripts, TCR beta CDR3 regions were amplified. The TCR CDR3 was amplified in a first-round RT-PCR using the HTBI primer set. TCRdb fed the multiplex PCR reads into MiXCR, producing one record per CDR3 protein. The table records around 580,000 distinct CDR3 sequences, over 15% of them present only once. Graves' hyperthyroidism showing no ophthalmopathy progression within 18 months was considered stable. Patients showing uncontrolled infection, other autoimmune disease, pregnancy or lactation were ineligible. This clonotype came up many times. Its antigen is unknown. V trimming: 5 bases; J trimming: 5 bases; junction bases outside the gene matches: 16. The CDR3 is 17 residues long.

The specimen sequenced was blood. This sequence originates from a woman between 18 and 29 years old with Graves' hyperthyroidism. The rearrangement joins TRBV12-3 or TRBV12-4 to TRBJ1-2, with 8 bases matching TRBD1. The DNA of the CDR3 is TGTGCCAGCAGTCCTCTCCCCCAGGGGGCTGGACGATATGGCTACACCTTC. Its translation is CASSPLPQGAGRYGYTF.